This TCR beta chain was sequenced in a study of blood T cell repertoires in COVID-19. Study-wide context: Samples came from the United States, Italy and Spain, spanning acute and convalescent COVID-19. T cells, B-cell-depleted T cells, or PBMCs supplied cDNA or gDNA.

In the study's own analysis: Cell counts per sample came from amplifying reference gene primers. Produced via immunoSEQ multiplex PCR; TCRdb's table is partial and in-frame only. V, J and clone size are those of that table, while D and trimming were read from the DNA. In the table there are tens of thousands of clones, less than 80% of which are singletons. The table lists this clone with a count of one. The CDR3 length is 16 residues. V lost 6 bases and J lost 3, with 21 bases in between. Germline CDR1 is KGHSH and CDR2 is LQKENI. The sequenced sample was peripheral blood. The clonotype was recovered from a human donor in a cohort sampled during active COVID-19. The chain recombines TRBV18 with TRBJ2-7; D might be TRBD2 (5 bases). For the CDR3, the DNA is TGTGCCAGCTCCCCGGACGTGGGCGGGTATAACTACGAGCAGTACTTC. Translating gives CASSPDVGGYNYEQYF.